This T cell receptor (beta chain) was sequenced in a study of T cell responses to AZD1222 COVID-19 vaccine. Study-wide results and caveats: Reportedly, nearly half the spike-specific TCRs target unmutated variant regions. Elevations in Spike-specific TCR breadth and depth followed administration of two AZD1222 doses. Spike was spanned by vaccine-associated CD4 TCRs, with dominance at 160-218 and 743-854.

Comments on this clone: No antigen is known for it.

Germline lookup yields CDR1 SGHRS and CDR2 YFSETQ. The CDR3 is 14 residues long. V lost 0 bases and J lost 4; bases outside the gene matches: 3. The protocol was immunoSEQ multiplex PCR, while the TCRdb copy is restricted to in-frame clones and leaves out a portion. The sample includes 130,000 to 150,000 clones, about 92% of them seen just once. The V call is TRBV5-1, the J call TRBJ1-2, with TRBD1 matching 7 bases. The TCR originated in an adult who had recovered from COVID-19. The specimen comprised peripheral blood, sampled after recovery from COVID-19. The CDR3 region has the DNA TGCGCCAGCAGCTTGGAAGGGACAGTCTATGGCTACACCTTC. This encodes CASSLEGTVYGYTF.